This T cell receptor (beta chain) is from a study of blood T cell repertoires in COVID-19. The assay was immunoSEQ multiplex PCR, and TCRdb's table has in-frame clones only and misses some. The data show 250,000 to 400,000 clones, 85% to 90% seen once. Losses at the gene ends were 5 bases for V and 1 base for J; bases not matched to a gene: 3. The CDR3 covers 15 residues. Germline-derived CDR1 and CDR2 are LNHDA and SQIVND (reference sequence). The receptor was derived from a woman aged 25 to 39 with COVID-19, enrolled during active disease. The chain combines TRBV19 with TRBJ1-5; 9 bases fit TRBD1. Sequenced sample: peripheral blood. CDR3 coding DNA: TGTGCCAGTAGTGCAGGACAGGGGAGCAATCAGCCCCAGCATTTT. Protein sequence: CASSAGQGSNQPQHF.